The count of the clone carrying this T cell receptor beta chain is one. Its matching antigen is unknown. The sample belongs to a study of T cell repertoires in ileal Crohn's disease. Whole-study results and caveats: Clonality above 26.8% at surgery always came with endoscopic recurrence.

The assay was immunoSEQ multiplex PCR, and TCRdb's table has in-frame clones only and misses some. The data contain roughly 13,000 clones, about 71% of them singletons. Adults with ileal or ileocolonic Crohn's disease and an indication for resection were eligible. Germline CDR1 is MNHEY and CDR2 is SMNVEV (reference sequence). The CDR3 consists of 14 residues. Trimming pared 8 bases from V and 5 bases from J, leaving 18 bases between. The origin of this receptor is an adult with Crohn's disease. Sample: ileal tissue. This chain joins TRBV27 and TRBJ1-2; D perhaps matches TRBD1 (6 bases). The CDR3 spells CASGRRGANYGYTF. Written as DNA, the CDR3 is TGTGCCAGCGGGAGGCGGGGGGCGAATTATGGCTACACCTTC.